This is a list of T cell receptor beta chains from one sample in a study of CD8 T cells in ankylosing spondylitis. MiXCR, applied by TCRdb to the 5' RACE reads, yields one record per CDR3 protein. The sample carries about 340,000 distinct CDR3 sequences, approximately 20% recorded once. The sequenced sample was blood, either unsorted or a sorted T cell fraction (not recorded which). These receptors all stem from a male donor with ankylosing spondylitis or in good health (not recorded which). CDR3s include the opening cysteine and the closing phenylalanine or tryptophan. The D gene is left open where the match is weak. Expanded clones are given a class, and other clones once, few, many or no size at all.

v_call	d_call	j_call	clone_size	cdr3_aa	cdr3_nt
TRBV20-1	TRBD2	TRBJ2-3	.	CSARGGGAWADTQYF	TGCAGTGCTAGGGGCGGGGGGGCCTGGGCAGATACGCAGTATTTT
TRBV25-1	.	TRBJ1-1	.	CASSPSTEAFF	TGTGCCAGCAGCCCGAGTACTGAAGCTTTCTTT
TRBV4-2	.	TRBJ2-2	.	CASSQGWAAGELFF	TGTGCCAGCAGCCAAGGTTGGGCTGCCGGGGAGCTGTTTTTT
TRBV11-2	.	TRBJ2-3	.	CASSLLLGATDTQYF	TGTGCCAGCAGCCTCTTACTCGGGGCCACAGATACGCAGTATTTT
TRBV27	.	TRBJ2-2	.	CASSLGQGESNTGELFF	TGTGCCAGCAGTTTAGGGCAGGGAGAGTCGAACACCGGGGAGCTGTTTTTT
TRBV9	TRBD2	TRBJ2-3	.	CASSVEGLASTDTQYF	TGTGCCAGCAGCGTAGAGGGACTAGCGAGCACAGATACGCAGTATTTT
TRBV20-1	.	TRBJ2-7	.	CSARETNYEQYF	TGCAGTGCTAGAGAAACTAACTACGAGCAGTACTTC
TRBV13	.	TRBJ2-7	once	CASSLGDEGSYEQYF	TGTGCCAGCAGCTTAGGGGACGAAGGGTCCTACGAGCAGTACTTC
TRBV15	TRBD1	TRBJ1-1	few	CATSRVEGAVAEAFF	TGTGCCACCAGCAGAGTGGAGGGGGCGGTCGCTGAAGCTTTCTTT
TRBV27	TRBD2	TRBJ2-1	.	CASSLGGGASNEQFF	TGTGCCAGCAGTTTGGGCGGGGGGGCTTCGAATGAGCAGTTCTTC
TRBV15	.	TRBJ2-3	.	CATSRVGSTDTQYF	TGTGCCACCAGCAGAGTGGGTTCCACAGATACGCAGTATTTT
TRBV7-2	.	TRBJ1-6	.	CASSGRNNSPLHF	TGTGCCAGCAGCGGACGGAATAATTCACCCCTCCACTTT
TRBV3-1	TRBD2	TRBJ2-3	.	CASSRTTSGNTDTQYF	TGTGCCAGCAGCCGGACGACTAGCGGAAACACAGATACGCAGTATTTT
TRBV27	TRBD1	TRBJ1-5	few	CASGDRGHSQPQHF	TGTGCCAGCGGGGACAGGGGGCATAGTCAGCCCCAGCATTTT
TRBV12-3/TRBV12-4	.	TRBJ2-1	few	CASTMGYNEQFF	TGTGCCAGCACTATGGGCTACAATGAGCAGTTCTTC
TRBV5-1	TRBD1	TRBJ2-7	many	CASSPGQGWNEQYF	TGCGCCAGCAGCCCGGGACAGGGTTGGAACGAGCAGTACTTC
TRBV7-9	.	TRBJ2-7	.	CASSLGFSGPGSYEQYF	TGTGCCAGCAGCTTAGGTTTTTCCGGGCCAGGATCCTACGAGCAGTACTTC
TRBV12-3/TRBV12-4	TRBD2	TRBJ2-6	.	CASSSPTSGVLTSSGANVLTF	TGTGCCAGCAGTTCCCCTACTAGCGGGGTCCTTACGAGCTCTGGGGCCAACGTCCTGACTTTC
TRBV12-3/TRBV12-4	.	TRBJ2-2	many	CASSFSQGPTGELFF	TGTGCCAGCAGTTTTTCGCAGGGACCAACCGGGGAGCTGTTTTTT
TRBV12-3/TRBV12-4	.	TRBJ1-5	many	CASSRSYNNQPQHF	TGTGCCAGCAGCCGCTCCTATAACAATCAGCCCCAGCATTTT
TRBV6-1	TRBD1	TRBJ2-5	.	CASKTGGFVETQYF	TGTGCCAGCAAGACAGGGGGCTTTGTGGAGACCCAGTACTTC
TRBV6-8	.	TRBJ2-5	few	CASIERGSQETQYF	TGTGCCAGCATTGAGAGGGGCTCTCAAGAGACCCAGTACTTC
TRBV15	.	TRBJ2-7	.	CATSRDRGPAYEQYF	TGTGCCACCAGCAGAGACAGGGGCCCAGCCTACGAGCAGTACTTC
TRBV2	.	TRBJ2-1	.	CASSEAASEEEQFF	TGTGCCAGCAGTGAAGCGGCTAGCGAGGAGGAGCAGTTCTTC
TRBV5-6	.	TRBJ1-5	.	CASSLSQDNQPQHF	TGTGCCAGCAGCTTGAGCCAGGACAATCAGCCCCAGCATTTT
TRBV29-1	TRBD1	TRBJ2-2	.	CSVRDRANTGELFF	TGCAGCGTTAGGGACAGGGCGAACACCGGGGAGCTGTTTTTT
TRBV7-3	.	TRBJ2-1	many	CASSLQAGAYNEQFF	TGTGCCAGCAGCTTACAAGCAGGGGCCTACAATGAGCAGTTCTTC
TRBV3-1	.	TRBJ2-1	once	CASSQIVSGLGNEQFF	TGTGCCAGCAGCCAGATCGTGTCGGGGCTGGGGAATGAGCAGTTCTTC
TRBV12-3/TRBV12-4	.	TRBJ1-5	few	CASSLGDKNQPQHF	TGTGCCAGCAGTTTAGGGGACAAGAATCAGCCCCAGCATTTT
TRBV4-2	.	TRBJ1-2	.	CASSQDGSGEYGYTF	TGTGCCAGCAGCCAAGATGGTAGCGGAGAGTATGGCTACACCTTC
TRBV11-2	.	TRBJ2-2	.	CASSQPPSDPNTGELFF	TGTGCCAGCAGCCAGCCCCCTAGTGACCCGAACACCGGGGAGCTGTTTTTT
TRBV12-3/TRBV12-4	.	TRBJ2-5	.	CASSRAEETQYF	TGTGCCAGCAGTCGGGCGGAAGAGACCCAGTACTTC
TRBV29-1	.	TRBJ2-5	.	CSVARPTGRRSGETQYF	TGCAGCGTCGCCCGCCCAACAGGGAGGAGGAGTGGAGAGACCCAGTACTTC
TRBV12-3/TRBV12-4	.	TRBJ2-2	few	CASSGPTVNTGELFF	TGTGCCAGCAGTGGACCGACAGTGAACACCGGGGAGCTGTTTTTT
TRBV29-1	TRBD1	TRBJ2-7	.	CSVERIRTGNYEQYF	TGCAGCGTTGAAAGGATCCGGACAGGAAACTACGAGCAGTACTTC
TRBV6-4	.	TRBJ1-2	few	CASSDQGPASLNYGYTF	TGTGCCAGCAGTGACCAAGGGCCGGCAAGCCTTAACTATGGCTACACCTTC
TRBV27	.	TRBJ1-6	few	CASRGLGARHSPLHF	TGTGCCAGCAGGGGTCTCGGGGCTAGGCATTCACCCCTCCACTTT
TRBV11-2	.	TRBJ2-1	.	CASSPGPSYNEQFF	TGTGCCAGCAGCCCGGGGCCCTCCTACAATGAGCAGTTCTTC
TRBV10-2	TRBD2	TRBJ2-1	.	CASSVRLAGGRSYNEQFF	TGCGCCAGCAGTGTACGATTAGCGGGGGGCCGCTCCTACAATGAGCAGTTCTTC
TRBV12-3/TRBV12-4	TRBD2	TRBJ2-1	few	CASCLSGSGGFNEQFF	TGTGCCAGCTGCCTTTCGGGTAGCGGGGGATTCAATGAGCAGTTCTTC
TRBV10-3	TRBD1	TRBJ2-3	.	CAYRDRGTDTQYF	TGTGCCTATCGAGACAGGGGGACTGATACGCAGTATTTT
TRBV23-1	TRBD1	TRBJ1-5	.	CASSPGRGQWDSNQPQHF	TGCGCCAGCAGCCCTGGCAGGGGGCAGTGGGATAGCAATCAGCCCCAGCATTTT
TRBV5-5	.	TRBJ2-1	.	CASSPPGPEFF	TGTGCCAGCAGCCCTCCCGGGCCGGAGTTCTTC
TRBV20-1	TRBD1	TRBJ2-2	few	CSAIPGGLNNTGELFF	TGCAGTGCTATCCCAGGGGGCTTGAACAACACCGGGGAGCTGTTTTTT